The 14 T cell receptor beta chains listed next were all sequenced from one sample in a study of identical twins. TCRdb re-derived calls from the 5' RACE reads in MiXCR, one entry per CDR3 protein. This table has approximately 220,000 distinct CDR3 sequences, approximately 9% appearing once. The sample comprised memory (CD45RO+) T cells sorted from blood. These receptors were obtained from a woman under 30 in good health.

This clonotype was found many times. CDR3 protein: CASRETGGNTIYF. CDR3 sequence (DNA): TGTGCCAGCAGGGAGACAGGGGGAAACACCATATATTTT. The chain couples TRBV12-3 or TRBV12-4 to TRBJ1-3; 7 positions agree with TRBD1. V was clipped by 6 bases and J by 4 bases; unmatched bases: 3. This CDR3 is 13 amino acids long.

This clonotype was counted ten times or more. The rearrangement links TRBV5-1 to TRBJ2-1, with 7 nucleotides matching TRBD2. The germline V gene has CDR1 SGHRS and CDR2 YFSETQ. The J segment lost 6 bases and the V segment lost 0 bases, leaving 3 bases of the junction unmatched. There are 14 residues in the CDR3. The CDR3 nucleotides are TGCGCCAGCAGCTTGGAGGCTAGCGGCAATGAGCAGTTCTTC. Translating it yields CASSLEASGNEQFF.

The CDR3: CSARPDSTRAFF. The CDR3 nucleotides read TGCAGTGCTAGACCGGACAGTACGAGGGCTTTCTTT. This chain connects TRBV20-1 to TRBJ1-1; maybe TRBD1 (6 bases). Trimming cost V 2 bases and J 11 bases, with 15 bases left between them. The CDR3 spans 12 residues. CDR1 DFQATT and CDR2 SNEGSKA come from the germline V gene (reference sequence).

Only a few counts were recorded for this clonotype. CDR3 sequence: CASSNQRKETQYF. CDR3 bases: TGTGCCAGCAGCAACCAGCGGAAAGAGACCCAGTACTTC. This chain connects TRBV21-1 to TRBJ2-5; the table calls TRBD2, which could not be checked here. TRBV21-1 is flagged as a pseudogene. This CDR3 is built from 13 residues.

The gene calls are TRBV7-9 and TRBJ2-7; D possibly corresponds to TRBD1 (5 bases). This CDR3 is built from 14 residues. The germline V gene encodes CDR1 SEHNR and CDR2 FQNEAQ (reference sequence). With 7 bases removed from V and 0 bases from J, the gap between germline ends came to 13 bases. The CDR3 coding sequence is TGTGCCAGCACCCACAGGAATATCTCCTACGAGCAGTACTTC. Protein sequence: CASTHRNISYEQYF.

This clonotype has ten or more counts. The chain carries TRBV6-5 and TRBJ1-1, with a weak D call TRBD1 (5 bases). The CDR3 contains 17 residues. Germline V gene data show CDR1 as MNHEY and CDR2 as SVGAGI. V lost 0 bases to trimming and J lost 1 base, with 15 bases between them. The DNA of the CDR3 is TGTGCCAGCAGTTACTCGATTCCCGGACACAGGAACACTGAAGCTTTCTTT. It is translated as CASSYSIPGHRNTEAFF.

This clonotype was detected only a few times. The chain recombines TRBV20-1 with TRBJ1-1; D perhaps matches TRBD1 (5 bases). The germline V and J ends were trimmed by 3 bases and 8 bases, with 16 bases remaining between them. This CDR3 comprises 13 residues. Germline values: CDR1 DFQATT, CDR2 SNEGSKA (reference sequence). The CDR3 nucleotides are TGCAGTGCTAGGGAAAGGGGTCGGGGGGAAGCTTTCTTT. It codes for CSARERGRGEAFF.

There are a few counts of this clonotype. The rearrangement uses TRBV3-1 and TRBJ1-2; possibly TRBD1 for D (5 bases). The germline V and J ends were trimmed by 3 bases and 6 bases, with 8 bases remaining between them. This CDR3 is 12 amino acids long. Germline V CDR1 and CDR2: LGHDT, YNNKEL (reference sequence). This CDR3 reads CASSQRDHGYTF. The DNA for the CDR3 is TGTGCCAGCAGCCAGAGGGACCATGGCTACACCTTC.

The chain employs TRBV6-4 and TRBJ2-1, with 7 bases matching TRBD2. With 2 bases clipped from V and 3 bases from J, the junction kept 1 base outside the gene matches. There are 14 residues in the CDR3. Looked up from germline, CDR1 is MRHNA and CDR2 is SNTAGT. The CDR3 sequence is CASSDGGDYNEQFF. In DNA, the CDR3 is TGTGCCAGCAGTGACGGGGGGGACTACAATGAGCAGTTCTTC.

This clonotype was recorded at least ten times. The J gene is TRBJ1-1, the V gene TRBV12-3 or TRBV12-4, with D possibly TRBD1 on 6 matching bases. The CDR3 totals 12 residues. Trimming removed 3 bases from V and 12 bases from J, with 14 bases in between. CDR3 in amino acids: CASSFRTEKTFF. The CDR3, as DNA: TGTGCCAGCAGTTTCCGGACAGAGAAGACTTTCTTT.

The V gene is TRBV20-1, the J gene TRBJ2-5; 9 nucleotides agree with TRBD1. Germline trimming cut 5 bases from V and 5 bases from J; bases unmatched to any gene: 12. This CDR3 comprises 15 residues. Germline values: CDR1 DFQATT, CDR2 SNEGSKA (reference sequence). For the CDR3, the DNA is TGCAGTGCTTATACAAGGACAGGGGTAAAGGAGACCCAGTACTTC. Its protein is CSAYTRTGVKETQYF.

This clonotype was seen a handful of times. The V gene is TRBV20-1, the J gene TRBJ1-1, with D perhaps matching TRBD1 (5 bases). V lost 4 bases and J 5 bases, leaving 14 bases between the germline ends. This CDR3 has 13 residues. CDR1 and CDR2 from the germline V gene are DFQATT and SNEGSKA (reference sequence). CDR3 bases: TGCAGTGCTACACAGGACGCTGGGACTGAAGCTTTCTTT. Encoded protein: CSATQDAGTEAFF.

This clonotype was seen at least ten times. The rearrangement links TRBV11-3 to TRBJ2-5; a weak D match, TRBD2 (6 bases). Trimming took 8 bases from V and 3 from J, leaving 10 bases between them. This CDR3 contains 12 residues. CDR1 and CDR2 from the germline V gene are SGHNT and YENEEA. CDR3 coding DNA: TGTGCCAGCTCAGGAGGGGAAGAGACCCAGTACTTC. Translating it yields CASSGGEETQYF.

This clonotype was seen many times. The V gene is TRBV6-1, the J gene TRBJ2-3; 10 bases line up with TRBD1. Germline loops: CDR1 MNHNS, CDR2 SASEGT. Trimming took 6 bases from V and 4 from J; bases not matched to a gene: 1. This CDR3 spans 13 amino acids. The CDR3 nucleotides are TGTGCCAGCAGGACAGGGGGCTCAGATACGCAGTATTTT. Translation gives CASRTGGSDTQYF.